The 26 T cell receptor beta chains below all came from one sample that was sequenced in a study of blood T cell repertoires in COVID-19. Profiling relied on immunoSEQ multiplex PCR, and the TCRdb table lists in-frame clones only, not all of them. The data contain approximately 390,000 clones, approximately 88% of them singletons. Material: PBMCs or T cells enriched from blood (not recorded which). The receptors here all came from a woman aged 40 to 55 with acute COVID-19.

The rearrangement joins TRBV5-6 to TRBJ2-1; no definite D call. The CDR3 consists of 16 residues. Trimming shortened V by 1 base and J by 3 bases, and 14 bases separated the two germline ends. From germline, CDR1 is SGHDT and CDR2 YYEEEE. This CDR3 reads CASSLRVLTLYNEQFF. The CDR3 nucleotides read TGTGCCAGCAGCTTGCGGGTCCTGACTCTCTACAATGAGCAGTTCTTC.

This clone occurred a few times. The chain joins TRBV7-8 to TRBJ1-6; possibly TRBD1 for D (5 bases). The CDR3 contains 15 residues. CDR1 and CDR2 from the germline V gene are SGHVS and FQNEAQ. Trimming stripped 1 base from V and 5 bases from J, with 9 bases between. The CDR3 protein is CASSLVTGNNSPLHF. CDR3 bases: TGTGCCAGCAGCTTAGTAACAGGAAATAATTCACCCCTCCACTTT.

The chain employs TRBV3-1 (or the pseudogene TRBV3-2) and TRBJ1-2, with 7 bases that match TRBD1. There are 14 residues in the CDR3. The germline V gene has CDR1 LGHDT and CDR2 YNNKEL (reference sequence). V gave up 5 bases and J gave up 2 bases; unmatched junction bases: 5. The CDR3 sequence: CASSNRTGNYGYTF. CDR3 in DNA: TGTGCCAGCAGCAACCGGACAGGAAACTATGGCTACACCTTC.

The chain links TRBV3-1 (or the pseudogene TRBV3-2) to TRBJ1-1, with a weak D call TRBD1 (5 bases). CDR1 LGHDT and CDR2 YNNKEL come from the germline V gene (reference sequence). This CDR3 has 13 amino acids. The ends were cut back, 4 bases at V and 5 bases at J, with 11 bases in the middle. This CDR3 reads CASSPRGPTEAFF. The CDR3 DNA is TGTGCCAGCAGCCCTAGGGGCCCAACTGAAGCTTTCTTT.

CDR3 region: CASSLEGQGSNYGYTF. The CDR3 region has the DNA TGCGCCAGCAGCTTGGAAGGGCAGGGTTCCAACTATGGCTACACCTTC. The chain uses TRBV5-1 and TRBJ1-2; a weak D match, TRBD1 (5 bases). This CDR3 region has 16 residues. V was pared by 0 bases and J by 2 bases, with 14 bases between. Per the germline V gene, CDR1 is SGHRS and CDR2 is YFSETQ.

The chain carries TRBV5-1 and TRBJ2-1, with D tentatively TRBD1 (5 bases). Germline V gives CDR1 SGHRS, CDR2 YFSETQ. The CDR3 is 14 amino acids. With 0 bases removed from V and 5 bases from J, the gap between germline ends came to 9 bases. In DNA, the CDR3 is TGCGCCAGCAGCTTGGGACAGCCTAACAATGAGCAGTTCTTC. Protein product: CASSLGQPNNEQFF.

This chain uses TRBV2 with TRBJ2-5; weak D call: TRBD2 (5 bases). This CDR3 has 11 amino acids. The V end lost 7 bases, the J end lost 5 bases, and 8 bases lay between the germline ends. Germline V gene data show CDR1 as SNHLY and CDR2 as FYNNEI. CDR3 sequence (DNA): TGTGCCAGCACCACTAGGGAGACCCAGTACTTC. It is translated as CASTTRETQYF.

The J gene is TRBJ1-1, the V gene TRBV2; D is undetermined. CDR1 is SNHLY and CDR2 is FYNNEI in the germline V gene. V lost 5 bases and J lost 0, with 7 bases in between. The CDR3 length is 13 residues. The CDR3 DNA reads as TGTGCCAGCAGTACCTATCTGAACACTGAAGCTTTCTTT. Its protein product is CASSTYLNTEAFF.

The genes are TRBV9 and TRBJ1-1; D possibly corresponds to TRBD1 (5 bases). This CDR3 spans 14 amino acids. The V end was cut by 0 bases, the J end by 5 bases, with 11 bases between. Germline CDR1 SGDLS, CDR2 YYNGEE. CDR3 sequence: CASSVDGARTEAFF. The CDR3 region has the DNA TGTGCCAGCAGCGTAGATGGGGCTAGGACTGAAGCTTTCTTT.

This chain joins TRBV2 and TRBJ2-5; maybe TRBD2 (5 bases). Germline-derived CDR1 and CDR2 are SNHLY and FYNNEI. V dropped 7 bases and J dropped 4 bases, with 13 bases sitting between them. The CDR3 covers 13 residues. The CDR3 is CASTMTRGETQYF. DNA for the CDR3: TGTGCCAGCACAATGACACGGGGAGAGACCCAGTACTTC.

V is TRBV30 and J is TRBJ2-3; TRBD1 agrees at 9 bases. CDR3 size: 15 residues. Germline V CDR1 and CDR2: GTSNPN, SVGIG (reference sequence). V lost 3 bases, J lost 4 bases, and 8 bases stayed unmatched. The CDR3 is CAWSLGTGGADTQYF. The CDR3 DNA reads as TGTGCCTGGAGCCTCGGCACAGGGGGCGCAGATACGCAGTATTTT.

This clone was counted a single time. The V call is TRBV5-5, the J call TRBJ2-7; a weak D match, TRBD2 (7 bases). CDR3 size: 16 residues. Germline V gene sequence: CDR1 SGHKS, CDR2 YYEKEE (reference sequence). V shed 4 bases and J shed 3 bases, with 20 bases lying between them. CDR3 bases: TGTGCCAGCAGCCGCGAGGGGGGGTCTGTCAACTACGAGCAGTACTTC. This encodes CASSREGGSVNYEQYF.

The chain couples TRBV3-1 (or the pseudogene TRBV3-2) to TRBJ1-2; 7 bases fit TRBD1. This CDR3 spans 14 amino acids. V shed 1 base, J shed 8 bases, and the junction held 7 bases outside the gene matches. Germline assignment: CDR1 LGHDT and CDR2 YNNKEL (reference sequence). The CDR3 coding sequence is TGTGCCAGCAGCCAAGGGGGGACAGCTGGGGGCTACACCTTC. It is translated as CASSQGGTAGGYTF.

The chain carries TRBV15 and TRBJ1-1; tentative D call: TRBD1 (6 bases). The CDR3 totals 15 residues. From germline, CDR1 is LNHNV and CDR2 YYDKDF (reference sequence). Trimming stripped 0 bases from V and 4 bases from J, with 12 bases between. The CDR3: CATSRDQQGGTEAFF. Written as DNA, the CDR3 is TGTGCCACCAGCAGAGATCAACAGGGTGGCACTGAAGCTTTCTTT.

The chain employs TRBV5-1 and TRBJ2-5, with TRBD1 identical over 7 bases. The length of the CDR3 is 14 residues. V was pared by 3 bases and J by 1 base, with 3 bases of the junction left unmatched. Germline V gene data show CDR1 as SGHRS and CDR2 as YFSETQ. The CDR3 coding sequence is TGCGCCAGCAGCTACGGGACAGCCCAAGAGACCCAGTACTTC. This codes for CASSYGTAQETQYF.

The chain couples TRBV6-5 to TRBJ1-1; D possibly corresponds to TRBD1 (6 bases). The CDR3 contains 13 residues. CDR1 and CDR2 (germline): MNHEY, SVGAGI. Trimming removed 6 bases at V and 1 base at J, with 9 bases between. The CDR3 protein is CASSWTENTEAFF. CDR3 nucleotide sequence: TGTGCCAGCAGCTGGACAGAGAACACTGAAGCTTTCTTT.

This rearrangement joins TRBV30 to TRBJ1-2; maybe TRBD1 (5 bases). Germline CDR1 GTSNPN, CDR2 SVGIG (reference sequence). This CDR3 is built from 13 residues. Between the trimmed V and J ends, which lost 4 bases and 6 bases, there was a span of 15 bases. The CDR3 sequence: CAWIPGGLDGYTF. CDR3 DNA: TGTGCCTGGATCCCCGGGGGTTTGGATGGCTACACCTTC.

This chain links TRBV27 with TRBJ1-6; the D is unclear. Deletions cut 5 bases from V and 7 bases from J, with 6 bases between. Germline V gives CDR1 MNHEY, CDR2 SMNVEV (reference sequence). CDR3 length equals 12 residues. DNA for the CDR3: TGTGCCAGCAGTCGAGGGAATTCACCCCTCCACTTT. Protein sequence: CASSRGNSPLHF.

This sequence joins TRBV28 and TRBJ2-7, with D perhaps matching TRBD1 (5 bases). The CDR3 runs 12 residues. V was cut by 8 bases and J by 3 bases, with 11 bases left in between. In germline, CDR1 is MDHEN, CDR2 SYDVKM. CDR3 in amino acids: CASGALVYEQYF. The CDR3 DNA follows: TGTGCCAGCGGGGCCCTCGTCTACGAGCAGTACTTC.

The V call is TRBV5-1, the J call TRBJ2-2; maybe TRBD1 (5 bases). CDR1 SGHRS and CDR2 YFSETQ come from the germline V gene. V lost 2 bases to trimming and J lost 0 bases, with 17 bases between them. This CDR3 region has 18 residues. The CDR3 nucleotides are TGCGCCAGCAGCTTCGATCCGCAGGGCGCTTCGAACACCGGGGAGCTGTTTTTT. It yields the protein CASSFDPQGASNTGELFF.

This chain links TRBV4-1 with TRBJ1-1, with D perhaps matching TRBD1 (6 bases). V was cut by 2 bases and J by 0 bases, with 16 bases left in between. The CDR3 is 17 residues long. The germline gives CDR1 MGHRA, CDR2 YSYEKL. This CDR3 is CASSQPQGGGLNTEAFF. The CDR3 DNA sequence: TGCGCCAGCAGCCAACCACAGGGAGGGGGGCTGAACACTGAAGCTTTCTTT.

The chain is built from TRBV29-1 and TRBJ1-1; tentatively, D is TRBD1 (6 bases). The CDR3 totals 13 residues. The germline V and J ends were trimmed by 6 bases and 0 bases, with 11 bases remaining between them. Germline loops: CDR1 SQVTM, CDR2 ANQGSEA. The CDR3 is CSVRGHMNTEAFF. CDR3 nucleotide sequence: TGCAGCGTACGGGGACATATGAACACTGAAGCTTTCTTT.

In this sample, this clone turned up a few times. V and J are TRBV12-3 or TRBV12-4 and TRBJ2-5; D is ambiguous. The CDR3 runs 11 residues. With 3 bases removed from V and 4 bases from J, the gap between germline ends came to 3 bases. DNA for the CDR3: TGTGCCAGCAGTTTCGGAGAGACCCAGTACTTC. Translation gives CASSFGETQYF.

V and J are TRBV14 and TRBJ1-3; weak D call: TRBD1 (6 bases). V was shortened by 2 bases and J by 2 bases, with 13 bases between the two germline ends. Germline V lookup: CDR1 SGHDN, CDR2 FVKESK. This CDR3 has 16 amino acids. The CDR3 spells CASSQWNRVPGNTIYF. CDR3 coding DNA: TGTGCCAGCAGCCAATGGAACAGGGTTCCTGGAAACACCATATATTTT.

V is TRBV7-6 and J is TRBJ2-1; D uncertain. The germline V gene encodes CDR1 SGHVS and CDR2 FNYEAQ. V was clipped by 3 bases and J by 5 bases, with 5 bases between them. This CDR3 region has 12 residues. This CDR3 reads CASSFRDNEQFF. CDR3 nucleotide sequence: TGTGCCAGCAGCTTCCGGGACAATGAGCAGTTCTTC. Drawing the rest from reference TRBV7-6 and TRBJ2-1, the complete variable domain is GAGVSQSPRYKVTKRGQDVALRCDPISGHVSLYWYRQALGQGPEFLTYFNYEAQQDKSGLPNDRFSAERPEGSISTLTIQRTEQRDSAMYRCASSFRDNEQFFGPGTRLTVL.

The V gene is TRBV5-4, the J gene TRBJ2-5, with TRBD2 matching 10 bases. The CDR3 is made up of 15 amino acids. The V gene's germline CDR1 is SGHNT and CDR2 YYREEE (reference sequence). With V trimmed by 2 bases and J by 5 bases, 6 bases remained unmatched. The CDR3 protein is CASSLSGGALETQYF. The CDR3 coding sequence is TGTGCCAGCAGCTTAAGCGGGGGGGCCTTGGAGACCCAGTACTTC.